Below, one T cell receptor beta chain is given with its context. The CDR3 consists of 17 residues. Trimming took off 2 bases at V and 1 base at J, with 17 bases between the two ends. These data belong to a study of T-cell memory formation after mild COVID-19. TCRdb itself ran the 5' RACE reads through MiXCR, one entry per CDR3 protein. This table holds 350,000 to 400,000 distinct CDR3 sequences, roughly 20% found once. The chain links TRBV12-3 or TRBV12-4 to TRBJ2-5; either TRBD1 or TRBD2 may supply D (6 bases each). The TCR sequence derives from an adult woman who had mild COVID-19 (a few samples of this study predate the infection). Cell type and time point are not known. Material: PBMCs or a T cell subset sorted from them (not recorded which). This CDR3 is CASSLWDWGALQETQYF. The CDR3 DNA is TGTGCCAGCAGTTTATGGGATTGGGGGGCGCTCCAAGAGACCCAGTACTTC.